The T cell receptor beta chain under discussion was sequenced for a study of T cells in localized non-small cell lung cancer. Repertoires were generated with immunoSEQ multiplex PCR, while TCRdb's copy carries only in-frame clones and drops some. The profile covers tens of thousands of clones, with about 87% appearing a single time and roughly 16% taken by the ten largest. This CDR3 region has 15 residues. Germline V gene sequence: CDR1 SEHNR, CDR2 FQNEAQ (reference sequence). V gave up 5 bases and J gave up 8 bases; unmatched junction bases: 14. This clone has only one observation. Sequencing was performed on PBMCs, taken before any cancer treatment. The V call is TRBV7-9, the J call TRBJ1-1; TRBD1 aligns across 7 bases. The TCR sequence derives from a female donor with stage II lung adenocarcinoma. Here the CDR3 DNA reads TGTGCCAGCAGCCAATTCCCGCTCGACAGGGCCGAAGCTTTCTTT. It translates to CASSQFPLDRAEAFF.